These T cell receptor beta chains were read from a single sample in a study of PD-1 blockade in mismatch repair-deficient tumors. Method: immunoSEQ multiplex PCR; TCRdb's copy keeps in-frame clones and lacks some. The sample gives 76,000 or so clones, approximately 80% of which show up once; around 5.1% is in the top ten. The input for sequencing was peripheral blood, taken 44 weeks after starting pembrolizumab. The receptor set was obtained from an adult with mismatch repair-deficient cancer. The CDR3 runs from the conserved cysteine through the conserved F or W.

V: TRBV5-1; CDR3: CASSPGATTYEQYF
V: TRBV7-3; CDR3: CASSLGVAGGLEQFF
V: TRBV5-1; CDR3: CASSSERAPSYEQYF
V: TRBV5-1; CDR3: CASSSGTGGNTIYF
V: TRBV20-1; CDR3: CSARQDLLAFF
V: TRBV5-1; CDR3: CASSWKRGGSYNEQFF
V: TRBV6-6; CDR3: CASRPGRERPQHF
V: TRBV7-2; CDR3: CASSPRPNTEAFF
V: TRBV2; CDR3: CASSRLGGTTNEKLFF
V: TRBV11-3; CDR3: CASSIFSGTSGGNEQFF
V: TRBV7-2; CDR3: CASSRTPGELFF
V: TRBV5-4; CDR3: CASSGDFRATDTQYF
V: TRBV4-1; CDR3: CASSPALPLLAGVGMRQYF
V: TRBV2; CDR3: CAGDRGDPYEQYF
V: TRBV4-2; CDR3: CASSQEQLAGVPDTQYF
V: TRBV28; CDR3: CATYRGQNTEAFF
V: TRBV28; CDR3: CASSLPGGPGGWYEQYF
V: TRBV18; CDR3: CASSPLNRGRNQPQHF
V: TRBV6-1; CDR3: CASRPWTSGTYEQYF
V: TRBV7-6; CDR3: CASSLGGRGRNIQYF
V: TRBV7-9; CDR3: CASSPTPLTVNEQFF
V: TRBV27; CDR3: CASSFNGRRNEQFF